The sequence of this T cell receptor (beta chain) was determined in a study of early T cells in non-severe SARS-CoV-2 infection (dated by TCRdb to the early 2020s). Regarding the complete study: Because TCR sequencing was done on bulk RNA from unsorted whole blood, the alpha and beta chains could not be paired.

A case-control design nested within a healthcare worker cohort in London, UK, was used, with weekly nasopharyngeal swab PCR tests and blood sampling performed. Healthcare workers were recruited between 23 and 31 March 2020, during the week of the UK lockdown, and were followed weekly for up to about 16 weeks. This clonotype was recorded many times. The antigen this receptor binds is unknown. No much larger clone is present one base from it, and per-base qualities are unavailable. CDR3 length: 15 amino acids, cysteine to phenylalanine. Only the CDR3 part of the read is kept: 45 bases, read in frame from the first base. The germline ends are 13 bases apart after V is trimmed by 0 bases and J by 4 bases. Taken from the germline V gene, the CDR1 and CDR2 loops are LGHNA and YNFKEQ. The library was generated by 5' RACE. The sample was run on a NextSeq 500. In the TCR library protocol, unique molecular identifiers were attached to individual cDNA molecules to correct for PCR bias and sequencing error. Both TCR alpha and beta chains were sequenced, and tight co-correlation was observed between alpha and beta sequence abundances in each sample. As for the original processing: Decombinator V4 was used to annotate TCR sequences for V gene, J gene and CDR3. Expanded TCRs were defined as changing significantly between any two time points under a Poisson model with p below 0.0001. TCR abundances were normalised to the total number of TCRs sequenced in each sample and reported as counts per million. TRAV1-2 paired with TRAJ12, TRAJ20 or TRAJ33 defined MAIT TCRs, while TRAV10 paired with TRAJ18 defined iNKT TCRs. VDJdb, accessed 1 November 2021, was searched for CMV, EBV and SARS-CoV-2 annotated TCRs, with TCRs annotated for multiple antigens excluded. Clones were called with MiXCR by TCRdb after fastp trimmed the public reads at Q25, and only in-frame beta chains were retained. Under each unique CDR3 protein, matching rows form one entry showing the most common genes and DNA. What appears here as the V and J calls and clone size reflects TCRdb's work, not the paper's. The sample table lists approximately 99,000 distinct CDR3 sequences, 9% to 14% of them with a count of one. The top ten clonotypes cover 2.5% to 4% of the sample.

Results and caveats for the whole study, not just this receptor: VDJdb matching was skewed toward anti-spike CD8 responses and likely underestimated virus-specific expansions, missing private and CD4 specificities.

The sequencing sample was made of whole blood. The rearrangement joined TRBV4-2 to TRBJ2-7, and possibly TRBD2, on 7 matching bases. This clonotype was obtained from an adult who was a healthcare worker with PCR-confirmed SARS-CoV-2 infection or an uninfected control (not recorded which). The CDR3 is CASSQDGGGAYEQYF. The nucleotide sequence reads TGTGCCAGCAGCCAAGATGGAGGGGGGGCGTACGAGCAGTACTTC.